The sequence of this TCR beta chain was determined in a study of blood T cell repertoires in COVID-19. Original methodology: Counts of nucleated cells, estimated from reference gene primer amplification, were obtained. Using immunoSEQ multiplex PCR, the repertoire was profiled, and TCRdb retains in-frame clones only, with some absent. Clonal size and the V and J genes are those of that table, whereas D and trimming came from the DNA. The table has tens of thousands of clones, 82% seen once; the top ten hold about 19%. This CDR3 is 19 amino acids long. The germline V gene encodes CDR1 MNHEY and CDR2 SVGEGT. Trimming shortened V by 0 bases and J by 2 bases, and 22 bases separated the two germline ends.

V is TRBV6-2 or TRBV6-3 and J is TRBJ2-5, with D perhaps matching TRBD1 (6 bases). The material sequenced was peripheral blood. This receptor was identified in a human donor in a cohort sampled during active COVID-19. This chain's CDR3 is CASSYSTARGDYLQETQYF. DNA of the CDR3: TGTGCCAGCAGTTACTCGACCGCCAGGGGCGATTATTTACAAGAGACCCAGTACTTC.